One and the same sample provided the 2 T cell receptor beta chains below, sequenced in a study of blood T cell repertoires in COVID-19. Profiling relied on immunoSEQ multiplex PCR, and the TCRdb table lists in-frame clones only, not all of them. The data show roughly 170,000 clones, about 84% seen once. Sequenced sample: PBMCs or T cells enriched from blood (not recorded which). The receptors come from a man aged 50-60 years who had recovered from COVID-19.

This clone was observed at least ten times. This chain connects TRBV7-2 to TRBJ2-2; D might be TRBD1 (5 bases). Germline V CDR1 and CDR2: SGHTA, FQGNSA. Trimming pared 5 bases from V and 6 bases from J, leaving 16 bases between. There are 15 residues in the CDR3. CDR3 in DNA: TGTGCCAGCAGCGCAAGATATTCAGGGTCCGGGGAGCTGTTTTTT. Translated, it gives CASSARYSGSGELFF.

This clone appeared a few times. This chain links TRBV14 with TRBJ1-1; a possible D gene is TRBD1 (6 bases). Germline V gene lookup returns CDR1 SGHDN and CDR2 FVKESK. The CDR3 has 18 residues. Trimming shortened V by 0 bases and J by 0 bases, and 17 bases separated the two germline ends. CDR3 residues: CASSQDPGQGRVNTEAFF. The CDR3 DNA reads as TGTGCCAGCAGCCAAGATCCGGGGCAGGGGAGGGTGAACACTGAAGCTTTCTTT.